Only a few counts were recorded for the clone carrying this TCR beta chain. Its antigen is unidentified. This sample is part of a study of T-cell memory formation after mild COVID-19. Findings and caveats of the study: Unconfirmed was the SARS-CoV-2 specificity of second-wave clones that peaked on day 37.

TCRdb re-called the 5' RACE reads with MiXCR, one entry per CDR3 protein. The repertoire has about 410,000 distinct CDR3 sequences, around 17% of them found once; the top ten carry 20% to 25%. CDR1 and CDR2 from the germline V gene are KGHDR and SFDVKD. The CDR3 loop spans 16 amino acids. V lost 4 bases to trimming and J lost 1 base, with 10 bases between them. The J gene is TRBJ2-6, the V gene TRBV24-1; no clear D. The TCR comes from a young man who had mild COVID-19 (a few samples of this study predate the infection). Cell type and time point are not known. The specimen was PBMCs or a T cell subset sorted from them (not recorded which). CDR3 sequence: CATSDGRRSGANVLTF. As DNA, the CDR3 is TGTGCCACCAGTGACGGACGGAGATCTGGGGCCAACGTCCTGACTTTC.